Listed below are T cell receptor beta chains from one sample, sequenced in a study of beta chain features in type 1 diabetes. Clones were sequenced by immunoSEQ multiplex PCR, and TCRdb holds only the in-frame ones, with some missing. This sample carries 300,000 to 450,000 clones, about 12% of them seen once, and the ten largest clones take under 0.02%. The specimen sequenced was naive CD4+ T cells from blood. Receptors originate from a man between 18 and 35 years old in good health. Each CDR3 is given with its conserved first and last residue.

CDR3 length: 12; V gene: TRBV29-1; J gene: TRBJ1-2; CDR3 protein: CSTAGTGVFYTF
CDR3 length: 14; V gene: TRBV5-1; J gene: TRBJ2-7; CDR3 protein: CASSFETGGYEQYF
CDR3 length: 15; V gene: TRBV28; J gene: TRBJ1-1; CDR3 protein: CASSPFTGRGSEAFF
CDR3 length: 14; V gene: TRBV5-1; J gene: TRBJ1-5; CDR3 protein: CASSIGTFDQPQHF
CDR3 length: 19; V gene: TRBV4-3; J gene: TRBJ2-5; CDR3 protein: CASSQEGRDEFGIKETQYF
CDR3 length: 15; V gene: TRBV7-3; J gene: TRBJ2-3; CDR3 protein: CASSPGGVSTDTQYF
CDR3 length: 15; V gene: TRBV7-9; J gene: TRBJ1-4; CDR3 protein: CASSLADRGDEKLFF
CDR3 length: 14; V gene: TRBV21-1; J gene: TRBJ1-4; CDR3 protein: CASSKQGTGEKLFF
CDR3 length: 15; V gene: TRBV18; J gene: TRBJ2-7; CDR3 protein: CASSPPGRSSYEQYF
CDR3 length: 14; V gene: TRBV5-1; J gene: TRBJ2-1; CDR3 protein: CASSLAGGQGEQFF
CDR3 length: 12; V gene: TRBV2; J gene: TRBJ2-7; CDR3 protein: CASRVKGYEQYF
CDR3 length: 14; V gene: TRBV28; J gene: TRBJ1-1; CDR3 protein: CASNVQQGGTEAFF
CDR3 length: 12; V gene: TRBV6-1; J gene: TRBJ2-7; CDR3 protein: CASFTGSYEQYF
CDR3 length: 14; V gene: TRBV7-8; J gene: TRBJ2-2; CDR3 protein: CASSFRVNTGELFF
CDR3 length: 14; V gene: TRBV28; J gene: TRBJ2-5; CDR3 protein: CASIEWGRGETQYF
CDR3 length: 14; V gene: TRBV6-5; J gene: TRBJ1-5; CDR3 protein: CASSAGTGYQPQHF
CDR3 length: 15; V gene: TRBV5-1; J gene: TRBJ2-3; CDR3 protein: CASSPVLSPSNTQYF
CDR3 length: 14; V gene: TRBV27; J gene: TRBJ2-2; CDR3 protein: CASSFDRSTGELFF
CDR3 length: 12; V gene: TRBV9; J gene: TRBJ2-2; CDR3 protein: CASSVGTGELFF
CDR3 length: 11; V gene: TRBV28; J gene: TRBJ2-7; CDR3 protein: CASVSDYEQYF
CDR3 length: 15; V gene: TRBV5-1; J gene: TRBJ2-7; CDR3 protein: CASSFAGTGEREQYF
CDR3 length: 14; V gene: TRBV30; J gene: TRBJ1-1; CDR3 protein: CASGKRGAGTEAFF
CDR3 length: 16; V gene: TRBV15; J gene: TRBJ2-4; CDR3 protein: CATSRDLGGGKNIQYF
CDR3 length: 13; V gene: TRBV30; J gene: TRBJ1-1; CDR3 protein: CAWSPGTGTEAFF
CDR3 length: 15; V gene: TRBV5-1; J gene: TRBJ2-3; CDR3 protein: CASSLWQGLSDTQYF
CDR3 length: 18; V gene: TRBV18; J gene: TRBJ2-3; CDR3 protein: CASSPLPGGLPSTDTQYF
CDR3 length: 13; V gene: TRBV29-1; J gene: TRBJ2-5; CDR3 protein: CSVVLGAGETQYF
CDR3 length: 15; V gene: TRBV27; J gene: TRBJ2-3; CDR3 protein: CASRIRDSSTDTQYF
CDR3 length: 14; V gene: TRBV5-4; J gene: TRBJ1-5; CDR3 protein: CASSKDRGNQPQHF
CDR3 length: 16; V gene: TRBV19; J gene: TRBJ2-7; CDR3 protein: CASSIVGGLVSYEQYF
CDR3 length: 16; V gene: TRBV11-2; J gene: TRBJ2-7; CDR3 protein: CASSSFRLAQFYEQYF
CDR3 length: 15; V gene: TRBV5-1; J gene: TRBJ2-1; CDR3 protein: CASSLDSSSYNEQFF
CDR3 length: 14; V gene: TRBV7-2; J gene: TRBJ2-5; CDR3 protein: CASNPQAGEETQYF
CDR3 length: 11; V gene: TRBV30; J gene: TRBJ1-4; CDR3 protein: CCVKFNEKLFF
CDR3 length: 15; V gene: TRBV14; J gene: TRBJ2-3; CDR3 protein: CASSLRDRVSSTQYF
CDR3 length: 14; V gene: TRBV5-8; J gene: TRBJ1-2; CDR3 protein: CASSLAGHNYGYTF
CDR3 length: 12; V gene: TRBV15; J gene: TRBJ1-5; CDR3 protein: CATSRANQPQHF
CDR3 length: 16; V gene: TRBV6-5; J gene: TRBJ1-1; CDR3 protein: CASSFSFRVMNTEAFF
CDR3 length: 15; V gene: TRBV7-2; J gene: TRBJ2-3; CDR3 protein: CASSSRGLGTDTQYF
CDR3 length: 13; V gene: TRBV30; J gene: TRBJ1-5; CDR3 protein: CAWSTGGNQPQHF
CDR3 length: 16; V gene: TRBV7-2; J gene: TRBJ2-5; CDR3 protein: CASSLEPGPGVKTQYF
CDR3 length: 18; V gene: TRBV9; J gene: TRBJ2-7; CDR3 protein: CASSVGLAGGPNSYEQYF